One sample yielded the 28 T cell receptor beta chains listed below, sequenced in a study of T-cell reconstitution after alpha-beta-depleted transplantation in children. Unique molecular identifiers were used to barcode this TCRbeta library. MiXCR was run by TCRdb on the PCR reads, yielding one entry per CDR3 protein. This table has about 500,000 distinct CDR3 sequences, over 25% appearing once. The starting material was PBMCs from the stem cell graft donor, obtained from the stem cell graft. Receptor source: a human donor who donated a stem cell graft to a child with aplastic anemia.

This clonotype was seen only a few times. The chain uses TRBV12-3 or TRBV12-4 and TRBJ1-2, with 10 bases lining up with TRBD1. V shed 2 bases, J shed 8 bases, and the junction held 8 bases outside the gene matches. The CDR3 is 15 amino acids. The CDR3: CASSLWTGGAEGYTF. Here the CDR3 DNA reads TGTGCCAGCAGTTTATGGACAGGGGGGGCAGAAGGCTACACCTTC.

The CDR3 region is CASRGTGVTGNTIYF. The CDR3 coding sequence is TGTGCCAGCAGGGGAACAGGGGTAACAGGAAACACCATATATTTT. The gene calls are TRBV6-1 and TRBJ1-3; 7 bases map to TRBD1. CDR1 and CDR2 (germline): MNHNS, SASEGT. V shed 6 bases and J 4 bases; nucleotides not matched to a gene: 9. This CDR3 is 15 amino acids long.

This clonotype has only a few counts. The rearrangement links TRBV29-1 to TRBJ1-2; 8 nucleotides agree with TRBD1. Germline loops: CDR1 SQVTM, CDR2 ANQGSEA. The trim removed 6 bases at V and 3 bases at J, leaving 6 bases unmatched. The CDR3 sequence is 13 residues long. Here the CDR3 reads CSVNQGAHYGYTF. DNA of the CDR3: TGCAGCGTCAATCAGGGGGCTCACTATGGCTACACCTTC.

This clonotype was counted a few times. The chain has TRBV28 and TRBJ2-7; tentative D call: TRBD2 (6 bases). Deletions cut 3 bases from V and 0 bases from J, with 12 bases between. The CDR3 is 15 residues long. CDR1 and CDR2 from the germline V gene are MDHEN and SYDVKM. The CDR3 nucleotides read TGTGCCAGCAGTTTCCGCGGGATGATCTCCTACGAGCAGTACTTC. It translates to CASSFRGMISYEQYF.

This clonotype was seen more than once but under ten times. The J gene is TRBJ2-5, the V gene TRBV29-1, with D perhaps matching TRBD1 (6 bases). Trimming took 3 bases from V and 3 from J, leaving 17 bases between them. The CDR3 extends over 15 amino acids. Germline CDR1 and CDR2: SQVTM and ANQGSEA. The CDR3 here is CSVDGMGASKETQYF. In nucleotides, the CDR3 is TGCAGCGTTGATGGTATGGGGGCAAGCAAAGAGACCCAGTACTTC.

This chain joins TRBV7-2 and TRBJ2-1; 12 bases agree with TRBD2. The CDR3 is 17 residues long. Per germline, CDR1 SGHTA and CDR2 FQGNSA. V shed 3 bases and J 3 bases; nucleotides not matched to a gene: 6. The CDR3 nucleotides are TGTGCCAGCAGCTTCCGACTAGCGGGAGTCGGCTACAATGAGCAGTTCTTC. This gives the protein CASSFRLAGVGYNEQFF.

V and J are TRBV6-1 and TRBJ2-7; the D call may be TRBD1 or TRBD2 (5 bases each). The CDR3 runs to 15 residues. Trimming removed 3 bases at V and 2 bases at J, with 14 bases between. Germline CDR1 is MNHNS and CDR2 is SASEGT. This chain's CDR3 is CASSDDGAGTYEQYV. CDR3 coding DNA: TGTGCCAGCAGTGACGACGGGGCGGGTACCTACGAGCAGTACGTC.

The chain employs TRBV6-1 and TRBJ1-1; perhaps TRBD1 as D (6 bases). The CDR3 has 18 amino acids. Germline CDR1 and CDR2: MNHNS and SASEGT. Trimming stripped 8 bases from V and 11 bases from J, with 36 bases between. In nucleotides, the CDR3 is TGTGCCAGCTCCTCCCTGGGGGGGGCGCTGGCCGGAACGAGAAGGGCTTTCTTT. The encoded protein is CASSSLGGALAGTRRAFF.

The table lists this clonotype with a few counts. The rearrangement uses TRBV20-1 and TRBJ2-7, with D perhaps matching TRBD2 (6 bases). Deletions cut 0 bases from V and 0 bases from J, with 12 bases between. Germline CDR1 and CDR2: DFQATT and SNEGSKA (reference sequence). CDR3 length: 15 amino acids. The CDR3 loop is CSARDRAGSSYEQYV. The CDR3, as DNA: TGCAGTGCTAGAGATAGGGCGGGAAGCTCCTACGAGCAGTACGTC.

This clonotype showed up just a few times. This chain uses TRBV11-2 with TRBJ1-2; the D is unclear. This CDR3 spans 20 amino acids. V was clipped by 0 bases and J by 5 bases, with 28 bases between them. Germline V gene sequence: CDR1 SGHAT, CDR2 FQNNGV. CDR3 region: CASSLEERQDHRAVWYGYTF. The CDR3 DNA follows: TGTGCCAGCAGCTTAGAGGAGCGGCAGGACCATAGGGCAGTTTGGTATGGCTACACCTTC.

In DNA form, the CDR3 reads TGCAGTGCTAGAGGTGGGGGAGGACAAGAGACCCAGTACTTC. It encodes CSARGGGGQETQYF. The chain combines TRBV20-1 with TRBJ2-5, with D perhaps TRBD2 (6 bases). The CDR3 has 14 residues. V lost 1 base and J lost 2, with 11 bases in between. CDR1 is DFQATT, CDR2 SNEGSKA, per germline (reference sequence).

The chain couples TRBV28 to TRBJ1-3; D is unclear. The germline V gene has CDR1 MDHEN and CDR2 SYDVKM. Trimming took off 4 bases at V and 0 bases at J, with 4 bases between the two ends. CDR3 length equals 13 residues. CDR3 sequence reads: CASSSPSGNTIYF. CDR3 in DNA: TGTGCCAGCAGTTCACCCTCTGGAAACACCATATATTTT.

This clonotype was picked up a small number of times. This chain joins TRBV5-5 and TRBJ2-7; a possible D gene is TRBD1 (6 bases). Germline V gives CDR1 SGHKS, CDR2 YYEKEE (reference sequence). This CDR3 has 14 residues. V was shortened by 2 bases and J by 3 bases, with 12 bases between the two germline ends. The CDR3 region has the DNA TGTGCCAGCAGCTTCGGCGGACAGCACTACGAGCAGTACTTC. The encoded protein is CASSFGGQHYEQYF.

This clonotype was seen a handful of times. V and J are TRBV13 and TRBJ2-1; 11 bases are shared with TRBD2. Germline V gene sequence: CDR1 PRHDT, CDR2 FYEKMQ (reference sequence). With V trimmed by 1 base and J by 13 bases, 6 bases remained unmatched. The CDR3 consists of 14 residues. The CDR3 loop is CASSLEGTSGIQFF. CDR3 sequence (DNA): TGTGCCAGCAGCTTAGAGGGGACTAGCGGAATCCAGTTCTTC.

This clonotype was seen a handful of times. This chain uses TRBV29-1 with TRBJ2-1; 10 bases are a match to TRBD2. Trimming removed 8 bases from V and 9 bases from J; junction bases left unmatched: 10. The V gene's germline CDR1 is SQVTM and CDR2 ANQGSEA. The CDR3 has 13 amino acids. CDR3 bases: TGCAGCATTAGGACTAGCGGAGGGGGTGAGCAGTTCTTC. This translates into CSIRTSGGGEQFF.

The rearrangement joins TRBV29-1 to TRBJ2-3; 13 bases map to TRBD2. The CDR3 has 15 residues. Germline V gene data show CDR1 as SQVTM and CDR2 as ANQGSEA. V lost 6 bases to trimming and J lost 0 bases; unmatched junction nucleotides: 3. The DNA of the CDR3 is TGCAGCGTACGACTAGCGGGAGGTAGCACAGATACGCAGTATTTT. It specifies CSVRLAGGSTDTQYF.

This chain joins TRBV10-3 and TRBJ2-7, with TRBD2 matching over 9 bases. Germline values: CDR1 ENHRY, CDR2 SYGVKD. The V and J ends lost 7 bases and 3 bases, in that order; junction bases with no gene match: 1. There are 12 residues in the CDR3. CDR3 DNA sequence: TGTGCCATCACTAGCGGGAACTACGAGCAGTACTTC. Protein: CAITSGNYEQYF.

The rearrangement links TRBV28 to TRBJ1-2; maybe TRBD1 (6 bases). Trimming stripped 3 bases from V and 1 base from J, with 9 bases between. The CDR3 runs 14 residues. Looked up from germline, CDR1 is MDHEN and CDR2 is SYDVKM. The CDR3 loop reads CASSFPGDNYGYTF. CDR3 coding DNA: TGTGCCAGCAGTTTTCCAGGGGATAACTATGGCTACACCTTC.

Here the CDR3 DNA reads TGTGCCACCAGTGATCCCACGGAAGCTAACTATGGCTACACCTTC. Amino acid sequence: CATSDPTEANYGYTF. J is TRBJ1-2 and V is TRBV24-1; D unclear. Germline-derived CDR1 and CDR2 are KGHDR and SFDVKD. The ends were cut back, 3 bases at V and 0 bases at J, with 10 bases in the middle. The CDR3 length is 15 residues.

The chain couples TRBV5-5 to TRBJ2-3, with D perhaps TRBD2 (5 bases). The germline gives CDR1 SGHKS, CDR2 YYEKEE (reference sequence). Trimming stripped 1 base from V and 6 bases from J, with 15 bases between. The CDR3 is 15 amino acids. The CDR3 sequence is CASSLRGSSPDTQYF. The CDR3 coding sequence is TGTGCCAGCAGCTTGCGAGGGTCGTCCCCCGATACGCAGTATTTT.

The chain recombines TRBV19 with TRBJ1-2, with D hard to call. The germline V gene encodes CDR1 LNHDA and CDR2 SQIVND (reference sequence). The CDR3 is made up of 13 amino acids. Between the trimmed V and J ends, which lost 10 bases and 1 base, there was a span of 13 bases. The CDR3 region has the DNA TGTGCCACTTACAGTTTTGGTAACTATGGCTACACCTTC. This codes for CATYSFGNYGYTF.

The chain couples TRBV24-1 to TRBJ2-1; TRBD1 or TRBD2 may be the D gene (5 bases each). CDR1 is KGHDR and CDR2 is SFDVKD in the germline V gene. This CDR3 contains 15 residues. Trimming left V 9 bases short and J 2 bases short, with 16 bases between. The CDR3 spells CATRRYGTPYNEQFF. As DNA, the CDR3 is TGTGCCACCCGTCGTTATGGGACCCCCTACAATGAGCAGTTCTTC.

The V call is TRBV9, the J call TRBJ2-1; 9 bases map to TRBD2. Germline assignment: CDR1 SGDLS and CDR2 YYNGEE. The CDR3 loop spans 18 amino acids. V shed 0 bases and J 1 base; nucleotides not matched to a gene: 8. The CDR3 sequence is CASSVGGSGSGSYNEQFF. CDR3 in DNA: TGTGCCAGCAGCGTAGGCGGTAGCGGGAGTGGGTCCTACAATGAGCAGTTCTTC.

This clonotype was picked up one time. The rearrangement links TRBV18 to TRBJ2-5; 11 nucleotides agree with TRBD2. This CDR3 has 18 amino acids. The V gene end was trimmed by 3 bases and the J gene end by 2 bases; junction bases not matched to a gene: 11. Per the germline V gene, CDR1 is KGHSH and CDR2 is LQKENI. This CDR3 reads CASSPTPTSGIFQETQYF. In DNA form, the CDR3 reads TGTGCCAGCTCACCTACTCCGACTAGCGGGATTTTTCAAGAGACCCAGTACTTC.

J is TRBJ2-3 and V is TRBV5-4; D gene uncertain. The CDR3 spans 15 residues. V dropped 2 bases and J dropped 1 base, with 11 bases sitting between them. CDR1 SGHNT and CDR2 YYREEE come from the germline V gene (reference sequence). CDR3 DNA: TGTGCCAGCAGCTTCCCCCCGTGGGGCACAGATACGCAGTATTTT. Translated, it gives CASSFPPWGTDTQYF.

This clonotype was recorded a few times. This chain connects TRBV10-3 to TRBJ2-3, with 9 nucleotides matching TRBD2. The V and J ends lost 0 bases and 6 bases, in that order; junction bases with no gene match: 13. This CDR3 region has 18 residues. Germline V gene lookup returns CDR1 ENHRY and CDR2 SYGVKD. CDR3 protein: CAISESNVISGSYDTQYF. The CDR3, as DNA: TGTGCCATCAGTGAGTCGAATGTGATTAGCGGGAGTTACGATACGCAGTATTTT.

V and J are TRBV20-1 and TRBJ1-1; 7 bases map to TRBD1. There are 15 residues in the CDR3. V dropped 1 base and J dropped 4; count of bases not matched to a gene: 9. Germline CDR1 and CDR2: DFQATT and SNEGSKA (reference sequence). The CDR3 DNA is TGCAGTGCTAGAGCCACCGAGGGGGCTGGCACTGAAGCTTTCTTT. Amino acid sequence: CSARATEGAGTEAFF.

This clonotype was recorded a few times. The chain uses TRBV20-1 and TRBJ1-1; D may be TRBD1 (5 bases). Germline lookup yields CDR1 DFQATT and CDR2 SNEGSKA (reference sequence). Trimming stripped 5 bases from V and 0 bases from J, with 13 bases between. This CDR3 region has 14 residues. The CDR3, as DNA: TGCAGTGCTCCCCGGGACGGGATGAACACTGAAGCTTTCTTT. It yields the protein CSAPRDGMNTEAFF.